This TCR beta chain was found in a study of beta chain features in type 1 diabetes. This clone was detected a few times. Its antigen is as yet unknown. Study-level results: The study found moderately but significantly shorter TCRB CDR3s in all four CD4+ subsets of Type 1 diabetes patients.

Germline lookup yields CDR1 SGDLS and CDR2 YYNGEE. Unmatched junction bases numbered 8, after V lost 3 bases and J lost 5 bases. The CDR3 loop spans 15 amino acids. All of the isolated RNA was reverse transcribed, so expressed TCRB transcripts were sequenced. Sequenced by immunoSEQ multiplex PCR; TCRdb stores in-frame clones only, minus some. This sample has 350,000 to 450,000 clones; roughly 12% occur once, and the top ten carry over 0.008%. The receptor was derived from a woman aged 18-30 years with type 1 diabetes. Source material: naive CD4+ T cells from blood. This chain connects TRBV9 to TRBJ2-1, with TRBD1 matching over 7 bases. CDR3 nucleotide sequence: TGTGCCAGCAGCGGACAGGGCCTAACAAACAATGAGCAGTTCTTC. As protein: CASSGQGLTNNEQFF.